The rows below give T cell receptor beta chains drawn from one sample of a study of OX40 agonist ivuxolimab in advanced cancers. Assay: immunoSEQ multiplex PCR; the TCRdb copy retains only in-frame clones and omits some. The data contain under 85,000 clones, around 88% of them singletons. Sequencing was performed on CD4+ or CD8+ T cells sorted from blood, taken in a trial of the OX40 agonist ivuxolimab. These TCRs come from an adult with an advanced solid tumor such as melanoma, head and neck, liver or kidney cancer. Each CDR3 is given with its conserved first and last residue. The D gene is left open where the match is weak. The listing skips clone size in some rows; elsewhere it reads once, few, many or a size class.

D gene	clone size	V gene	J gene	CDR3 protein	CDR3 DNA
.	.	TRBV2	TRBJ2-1	CASSEGTLQFF	TGTGCCAGCAGTGAGGGGACCCTTCAGTTCTTC
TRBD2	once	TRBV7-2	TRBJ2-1	CASSLALAGFNEQFF	TGTGCCAGCAGCTTAGCGCTAGCGGGATTCAATGAGCAGTTCTTC
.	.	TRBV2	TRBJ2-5	CASSELEGETQYF	TGTGCCAGCAGTGAACTAGAAGGAGAGACCCAGTACTTC
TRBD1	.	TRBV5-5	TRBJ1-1	CASSLGDRGKGDTEAFF	TGTGCCAGCAGCTTGGGAGACAGGGGCAAAGGGGACACTGAAGCTTTCTTT
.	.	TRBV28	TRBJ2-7	CASSFDRGITYEQYF	TGTGCCAGCAGTTTTGACCGGGGGATAACCTACGAGCAGTACTTC
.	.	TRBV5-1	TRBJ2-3	CASSLEGGTDTQYF	TGCGCCAGCAGCTTGGAGGGGGGTACAGATACGCAGTATTTT
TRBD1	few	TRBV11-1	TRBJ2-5	CASSLLGQVEETQYF	TGTGCCAGCAGCTTACTAGGACAGGTTGAAGAGACCCAGTACTTC
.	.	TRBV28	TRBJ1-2	CACEEVTDGYTF	TGTGCCTGCGAGGAGGTCACCGATGGCTACACCTTC
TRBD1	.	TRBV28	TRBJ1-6	CASSLPQSQGVFSGSYNSPLHF	TGTGCCAGCAGTTTACCCCAGTCACAGGGGGTTTTCAGCGGCTCCTATAATTCACCCCTCCACTTT
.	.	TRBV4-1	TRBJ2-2	CASSQDLGGPRRAGELFF	TGCGCCAGCAGCCAAGATTTGGGGGGACCCCGCCGCGCCGGGGAGCTGTTTTTT
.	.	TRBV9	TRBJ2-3	CASSVQSSTDTQYF	TGTGCCAGCAGCGTACAATCTAGCACAGATACGCAGTATTTT
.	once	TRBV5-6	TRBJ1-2	CASSYYTATADYGYTF	TGTGCCAGCAGCTACTACACGGCGACCGCTGACTATGGCTACACCTTC
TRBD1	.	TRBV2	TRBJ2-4	CASSERPVQGLAKNIQYF	TGTGCCAGCAGTGAACGGCCAGTACAGGGGCTGGCCAAAAACATTCAGTACTTC
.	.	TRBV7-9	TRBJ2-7	CASSLALGGGRSYEQYF	TGTGCCAGCAGCTTAGCGCTCGGAGGGGGACGCTCCTACGAGCAGTACTTC
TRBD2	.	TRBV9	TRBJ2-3	CASSATSGGTDTQYF	TGTGCCAGCAGCGCCACTAGCGGGGGCACAGATACGCAGTATTTT
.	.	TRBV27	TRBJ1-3	CASSPGFPGNTIYF	TGTGCCAGCAGTCCAGGGTTCCCTGGAAACACCATATATTTT
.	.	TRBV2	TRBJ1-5	CASRGGDTTNQPQHF	TGTGCCAGCAGAGGGGGGGACACTACCAATCAGCCCCAGCATTTT
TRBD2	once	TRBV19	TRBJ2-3	CASSPQAGTSFSMDTQYF	TGTGCCAGTAGTCCACAGGCCGGGACTAGCTTTAGCATGGATACGCAGTATTTT
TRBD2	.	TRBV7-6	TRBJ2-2	CASSRTSRGTNTGELFF	TGTGCCAGCAGCAGGACTAGCCGGGGGACGAACACCGGGGAGCTGTTTTTT
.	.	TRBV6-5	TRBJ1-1	CASSPGLARETEAFF	TGTGCCAGCAGTCCCGGACTCGCCAGGGAGACTGAAGCTTTCTTT
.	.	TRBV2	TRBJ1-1	CASKSWAEGEAFF	TGTGCCAGCAAGTCCTGGGCCGAGGGTGAAGCTTTCTTT
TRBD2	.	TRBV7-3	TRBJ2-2	CASSLQAGGPTGELFF	TGTGCCAGCAGCCTTCAAGCGGGGGGCCCAACCGGGGAGCTGTTTTTT
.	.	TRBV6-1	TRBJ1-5	CASSVGQDSNQPQHF	TGTGCCAGCAGTGTGGGGCAGGATAGCAATCAGCCCCAGCATTTT
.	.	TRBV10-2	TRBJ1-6	CASSDPTATNSPLHF	TGCGCCAGCAGTGACCCGACAGCTACTAATTCACCCCTCCACTTT
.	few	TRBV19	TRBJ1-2	CASSMSSYYGYTF	TGTGCCAGTAGTATGTCCAGCTACTATGGCTACACCTTC
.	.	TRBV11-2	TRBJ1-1	CASSLVTVNTEAFF	TGTGCCAGCAGCTTAGTGACAGTGAACACTGAAGCTTTCTTT
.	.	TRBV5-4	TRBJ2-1	CASSLGGGYSDNEQFF	TGTGCCAGCAGCTTGGGTGGGGGGTATAGCGACAATGAGCAGTTCTTC
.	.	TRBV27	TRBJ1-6	CASSYTGLPYNSPLHF	TGTGCCAGCAGTTACACCGGACTCCCCTATAATTCACCCCTCCACTTT
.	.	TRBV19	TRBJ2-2	CASSIYMNTGELFF	TGTGCCAGTAGTATCTACATGAACACCGGGGAGCTGTTTTTT
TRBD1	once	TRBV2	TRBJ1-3	CASTGTASGNTIYF	TGTGCCAGCACCGGGACAGCTTCTGGAAACACCATATATTTT
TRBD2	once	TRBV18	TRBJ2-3	CASSGTSGVGDTQYF	TGTGCCAGCTCGGGGACTAGCGGGGTCGGAGATACGCAGTATTTT
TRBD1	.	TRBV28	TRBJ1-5	CASSPPLGGRYSNQPQHF	TGTGCCAGCAGTCCCCCCTTAGGGGGCCGATATAGCAATCAGCCCCAGCATTTT
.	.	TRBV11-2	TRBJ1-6	CASSTWGSSSYNSPLHF	TGTGCCAGCAGCACCTGGGGCTCCAGCTCCTATAATTCACCCCTCCACTTT
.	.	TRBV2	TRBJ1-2	CASKTRGSLDYGYTF	TGTGCCAGCAAGACAAGGGGCTCCCTTGACTATGGCTACACCTTC
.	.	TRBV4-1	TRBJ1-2	CASSQAWAQPLGYTF	TGCGCCAGCAGCCAAGCTTGGGCGCAGCCACTCGGCTACACCTTC
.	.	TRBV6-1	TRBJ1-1	CASGRRAGNTEAFF	TGTGCCAGCGGTCGGAGGGCTGGGAACACTGAAGCTTTCTTT
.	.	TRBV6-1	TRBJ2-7	CASSREGGPYYEQYF	TGTGCCAGCAGCCGGGAAGGAGGGCCTTACTACGAGCAGTACTTC
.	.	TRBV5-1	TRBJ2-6	CASSMGTISSGANVLTF	TGCGCCAGCAGCATGGGGACAATTAGCTCTGGGGCCAACGTCCTGACTTTC
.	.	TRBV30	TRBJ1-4	CAWSTLKGPTNEKLFF	TGTGCCTGGAGTACCCTAAAGGGGCCAACTAATGAAAAACTGTTTTTT
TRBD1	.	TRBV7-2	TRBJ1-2	CASSWTGGGYTF	TGTGCCAGCAGCTGGACAGGGGGAGGCTACACCTTC
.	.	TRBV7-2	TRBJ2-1	CASSLRRQATNVYNEQFF	TGTGCCAGCAGCTTAAGGAGGCAGGCCACAAATGTCTACAATGAGCAGTTCTTC